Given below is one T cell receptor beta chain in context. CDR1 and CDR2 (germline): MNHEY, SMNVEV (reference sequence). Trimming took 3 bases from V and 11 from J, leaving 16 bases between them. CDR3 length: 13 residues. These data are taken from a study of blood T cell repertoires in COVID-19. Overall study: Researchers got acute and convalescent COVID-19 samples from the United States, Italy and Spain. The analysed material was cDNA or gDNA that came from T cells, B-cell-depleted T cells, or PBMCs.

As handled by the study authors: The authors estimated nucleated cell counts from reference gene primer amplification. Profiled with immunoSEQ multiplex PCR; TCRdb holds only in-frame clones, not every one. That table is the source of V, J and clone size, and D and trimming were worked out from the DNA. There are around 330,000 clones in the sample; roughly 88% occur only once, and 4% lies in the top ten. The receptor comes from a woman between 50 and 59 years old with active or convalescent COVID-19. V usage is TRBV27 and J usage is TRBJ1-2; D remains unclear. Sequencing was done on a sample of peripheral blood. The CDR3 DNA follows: TGTGCCAGCAGTTTCCGGGGTGGATTCGGGTACACCTTC. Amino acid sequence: CASSFRGGFGYTF.